Below, 26 T cell receptor beta chains from the same sample are listed, as sequenced in a study of blood T cell repertoires in COVID-19. Measured with immunoSEQ multiplex PCR; TCRdb has only the in-frame clones, and not every one. This table holds approximately 120,000 clones, 70% to 80% found once. The specimen sequenced was peripheral blood. The receptor set was obtained from a human donor in a cohort sampled during active COVID-19.

The J gene is TRBJ2-4, the V gene TRBV6-5; 9 nucleotides agree with TRBD1. V was pared by 6 bases and J by 3 bases, with 6 bases of the junction left unmatched. CDR1 is MNHEY, CDR2 SVGAGI, per germline. The CDR3 length is 15 residues. CDR3: CASSRDRADKNIQYF. DNA of the CDR3: TGTGCCAGCAGCCGGGACAGGGCGGACAAAAACATTCAGTACTTC.

The V call is TRBV6-5, the J call TRBJ1-5; TRBD1 matches at 10 bases. This CDR3 is 15 amino acids long. Germline V lookup: CDR1 MNHEY, CDR2 SVGAGI. V lost 6 bases and J lost 5; bases outside the gene matches: 7. The CDR3 DNA reads as TGTGCCAGCAGCCAGACAGGGGGCTCTCATCAGCCCCAGCATTTT. It is translated as CASSQTGGSHQPQHF.

Only one count was recorded for this clone. This chain uses TRBV7-8 with TRBJ2-7; 13 nucleotides line up with TRBD2. CDR3 length: 17 residues. In germline, CDR1 is SGHVS, CDR2 FQNEAQ. Losses at the gene ends were 7 bases for V and 2 bases for J; bases not matched to a gene: 11. The CDR3 DNA reads TGTGCCAGCAACCGGTTTGGACTAGCGGGGGATACCTACGAGCAGTACTTC. Translating it yields CASNRFGLAGDTYEQYF.

The chain uses TRBV7-2 and TRBJ1-5; D gene unclear. Trimming took off 4 bases at V and 0 bases at J, with 4 bases between the two ends. This CDR3 comprises 13 residues. Germline V gene data show CDR1 as SGHTA and CDR2 as FQGNSA. The CDR3 here is CASSSVSNQPQHF. The CDR3 coding sequence is TGTGCCAGCAGCTCCGTTAGCAATCAGCCCCAGCATTTT. The full variable domain, in which reference TRBV7-2 and TRBJ1-5 provide the parts outside the CDR3, is GAGVSQSPSNKVTEKGKDVELRCDPISGHTALYWYRQSLGQGLEFLIYFQGNSAPDKSGLPSDRFSAERTGGSVSTLTIQRTQQEDSAVYLCASSSVSNQPQHFGDGTRLSIL.

The V and J genes are TRBV4-1 and TRBJ1-1, with 9 bases aligning to TRBD1. Losses at the gene ends were 2 bases for V and 5 bases for J; bases not matched to a gene: 6. Germline V CDR1 and CDR2: MGHRA, YSYEKL. This CDR3 is built from 15 residues. The CDR3 nucleotides are TGCGCCAGCAGCCAACCCCAGACAGGGGGAACTGAAGCTTTCTTT. Amino acid sequence: CASSQPQTGGTEAFF.

V gene TRBV9 combines with J gene TRBJ2-1; D is unresolved. Looked up from germline, CDR1 is SGDLS and CDR2 is YYNGEE. V lost 4 bases and J lost 4, with 6 bases in between. The CDR3 has 12 residues. CDR3 protein: CASSPIYNEQFF. CDR3 DNA: TGTGCCAGCAGCCCAATTTACAATGAGCAGTTCTTC.

The V and J genes are TRBV6-5 and TRBJ1-1, with TRBD1 matching 7 bases. CDR1 is MNHEY and CDR2 is SVGAGI in the germline V gene. Trimming cost V 7 bases and J 4 bases; bases outside gene matches: 9. The CDR3 has 14 amino acids. The CDR3, as DNA: TGTGCCAGCACCGCAGGGGGGTACGGCACTGAAGCTTTCTTT. This codes for CASTAGGYGTEAFF.

The genes are TRBV18 and TRBJ2-4, with D perhaps TRBD1 (6 bases). The CDR3 is made up of 17 amino acids. Germline V CDR1 and CDR2: KGHSH, LQKENI. V was clipped by 3 bases and J by 1 base, with 16 bases between them. CDR3 residues: CASSPKDRTRAKNIQYF. CDR3 bases: TGTGCCAGCTCACCGAAAGACAGGACGAGGGCCAAAAACATTCAGTACTTC.

The chain couples TRBV14 to TRBJ2-7; TRBD1 agrees at 10 bases. Germline V CDR1 and CDR2: SGHDN, FVKESK. V was clipped by 4 bases and J by 7 bases; unmatched bases: 7. CDR3 length: 14 amino acids. CDR3 residues: CASSPRQGAGEQYF. CDR3 nucleotides: TGTGCCAGCAGCCCAAGACAGGGGGCCGGGGAGCAGTACTTC.

The V call is TRBV19, the J call TRBJ2-5, with 7 bases identical to TRBD1. The germline gives CDR1 LNHDA, CDR2 SQIVND (reference sequence). The CDR3 sequence is 15 residues long. V lost 4 bases, J lost 5 bases, and 10 bases stayed unmatched. CDR3 nucleotides: TGTGCCAGTAGTACCGGGACAGCCTCCGGGGAGACCCAGTACTTC. This encodes CASSTGTASGETQYF.

The rearrangement links TRBV4-1 to TRBJ2-7; TRBD1 aligns across 9 bases. The germline CDR1 and CDR2 sequences are MGHRA and YSYEKL. Unmatched junction bases numbered 2, after V lost 1 base and J lost 1 base. This CDR3 has 15 amino acids. CDR3 sequence reads: CASSQGTGVSYEQYF. CDR3 bases: TGCGCCAGCAGCCAAGGGACAGGGGTGTCCTACGAGCAGTACTTC.

The V call is TRBV18, the J call TRBJ2-1; the D gene is possibly TRBD2 (6 bases). The CDR3 is made up of 12 amino acids. Germline V gives CDR1 KGHSH, CDR2 LQKENI. Trimming took off 4 bases at V and 5 bases at J, with 6 bases between the two ends. CDR3: CASSREDNEQFF. The CDR3 bases are TGTGCCAGCTCACGGGAGGACAATGAGCAGTTCTTC.

The CDR3 sequence is CASSPSLASYEQYF. The DNA for the CDR3 is TGTGCCAGTAGTCCGAGCTTAGCCTCCTACGAGCAGTACTTC. This chain uses TRBV19 with TRBJ2-7, with D hard to call. The CDR3 extends over 14 amino acids. Germline V lookup: CDR1 LNHDA, CDR2 SQIVND (reference sequence). V lost 5 bases, J lost 0 bases, and 11 bases lay in between.

The gene calls are TRBV9 and TRBJ2-3, with 11 bases that match TRBD2. The CDR3 runs to 16 residues. J lost 4 bases, V lost 3 bases, and 7 bases had no gene match. CDR1 is SGDLS, CDR2 YYNGEE, per germline. CDR3 loop: CASSAISGGAADTQYF. DNA of the CDR3: TGTGCCAGCAGCGCAATTAGCGGGGGGGCCGCAGATACGCAGTATTTT.

This rearrangement joins TRBV15 to TRBJ2-1, with 8 bases identical to TRBD2. With V trimmed by 0 bases and J by 5 bases, 6 bases remained unmatched. The CDR3 is 16 amino acids. Looked up from germline, CDR1 is LNHNV and CDR2 is YYDKDF (reference sequence). CDR3 residues: CATSRDRAGANNEQFF. The CDR3 nucleotides read TGTGCCACCAGCAGAGATCGAGCGGGGGCCAACAATGAGCAGTTCTTC.

The V and J genes are TRBV7-2 and TRBJ2-7; the match to TRBD1 covers 7 bases. This CDR3 region has 16 residues. J was trimmed by 4 bases and V by 0 bases; bases with no gene match: 9. Germline V lookup: CDR1 SGHTA, CDR2 FQGNSA. The CDR3 protein is CASSLAGDSKPYEQYF. The CDR3, as DNA: TGTGCCAGCAGCTTAGCGGGGGACAGCAAACCTTACGAGCAGTACTTC.

The CDR3: CASSPTGSGDQPQHF. The CDR3 DNA reads TGTGCCAGCAGCCCGACAGGGAGTGGCGATCAGCCCCAGCATTTT. The gene calls are TRBV6-5 and TRBJ1-5; the match to TRBD1 covers 7 bases. From germline, CDR1 is MNHEY and CDR2 SVGAGI. The ends lost 6 bases at V and 5 bases at J; junction bases unmatched: 10. CDR3 length equals 15 residues.

The chain carries TRBV30 and TRBJ2-7; 8 bases line up with TRBD1. Germline CDR1 and CDR2: GTSNPN and SVGIG (reference sequence). This CDR3 has 13 amino acids. V shed 1 base and J 6 bases; nucleotides not matched to a gene: 5. This CDR3 reads CAWSDDRGSEQYF. The CDR3 DNA sequence: TGTGCCTGGAGTGATGACAGGGGTAGCGAGCAGTACTTC.

DNA of the CDR3: TGTGCCAGTAGTATTCAGAAGGGGGCAAATCAGCCCCAGCATTTT. It is translated as CASSIQKGANQPQHF. The V gene is TRBV19, the J gene TRBJ1-5; TRBD1 matches 7 bases. The germline V gene has CDR1 LNHDA and CDR2 SQIVND (reference sequence). The junction had 6 bases not matched to a gene; V was cut back by 3 bases and J by 4 bases. This CDR3 has 15 residues.

The chain is built from TRBV30 and TRBJ1-6; D might be TRBD1 (6 bases). This CDR3 comprises 15 residues. Looked up from germline, CDR1 is GTSNPN and CDR2 is SVGIG (reference sequence). The V and J ends lost 5 bases and 2 bases respectively, with 13 bases between them. The CDR3 coding sequence is TGTGCCTGGGGGGGCTCAGGGCCCTATAATTCACCCCTCCACTTT. This codes for CAWGGSGPYNSPLHF.

The CDR3 nucleotides are TGTGCCATCAGTGTAGCGGGGGGGCTAGATACGCAGTATTTT. Translating gives CAISVAGGLDTQYF. The J gene is TRBJ2-3, the V gene TRBV10-3; 11 nucleotides match TRBD2. This CDR3 spans 14 amino acids. The trim removed 4 bases at V and 5 bases at J, leaving 2 bases unmatched. The germline gives CDR1 ENHRY, CDR2 SYGVKD.

The CDR3 DNA reads TGCGCCAGCTCCCGGGGAATGAACACTGAAGCTTTCTTT. Its protein is CASSRGMNTEAFF. V and J are TRBV5-1 and TRBJ1-1; D remains unclear. CDR3 length: 13 residues. The germline V gene has CDR1 SGHRS and CDR2 YFSETQ. Trimming shortened V by 7 bases and J by 0 bases, and 10 bases separated the two germline ends.

The chain has TRBV19 and TRBJ1-5; 7 bases line up with TRBD1. The germline CDR1 and CDR2 sequences are LNHDA and SQIVND (reference sequence). The V and J ends lost 7 bases and 6 bases, in that order; junction bases with no gene match: 9. CDR3 size: 14 residues. This CDR3 is CASNQDRVGQPQHF. The CDR3 DNA is TGTGCCAGTAATCAAGACAGGGTCGGTCAGCCCCAGCATTTT.

The chain combines TRBV5-1 with TRBJ1-1, with a weak D call TRBD1 (5 bases). Germline CDR1 and CDR2: SGHRS and YFSETQ. The V end was cut by 0 bases, the J end by 4 bases, with 19 bases between. The CDR3 spans 17 residues. CDR3 nucleotides: TGCGCCAGCAGCTTGGCCGCTCGGGCAGGGTCGGGCACTGAAGCTTTCTTT. It codes for CASSLAARAGSGTEAFF.

V and J are TRBV13 and TRBJ1-1; D is perhaps TRBD1 (6 bases). Trimming took 5 bases from V and 12 from J, leaving 16 bases between them. Per the germline V gene, CDR1 is PRHDT and CDR2 is FYEKMQ (reference sequence). This CDR3 contains 12 residues. This CDR3 reads CASSSREGVPFF. CDR3 coding DNA: TGTGCCAGCAGCAGCCGGGAGGGGGTCCCTTTCTTT.

This chain connects TRBV2 to TRBJ1-5; D gene unclear. Trimming pared 6 bases from V and 7 bases from J, leaving 13 bases between. The CDR3 sequence is 13 residues long. Germline V gene sequence: CDR1 SNHLY, CDR2 FYNNEI. The CDR3 loop reads CASSTSVGQPQHF. The CDR3 region has the DNA TGTGCCAGCAGCACCTCGGTGGGCCAGCCCCAGCATTTT.